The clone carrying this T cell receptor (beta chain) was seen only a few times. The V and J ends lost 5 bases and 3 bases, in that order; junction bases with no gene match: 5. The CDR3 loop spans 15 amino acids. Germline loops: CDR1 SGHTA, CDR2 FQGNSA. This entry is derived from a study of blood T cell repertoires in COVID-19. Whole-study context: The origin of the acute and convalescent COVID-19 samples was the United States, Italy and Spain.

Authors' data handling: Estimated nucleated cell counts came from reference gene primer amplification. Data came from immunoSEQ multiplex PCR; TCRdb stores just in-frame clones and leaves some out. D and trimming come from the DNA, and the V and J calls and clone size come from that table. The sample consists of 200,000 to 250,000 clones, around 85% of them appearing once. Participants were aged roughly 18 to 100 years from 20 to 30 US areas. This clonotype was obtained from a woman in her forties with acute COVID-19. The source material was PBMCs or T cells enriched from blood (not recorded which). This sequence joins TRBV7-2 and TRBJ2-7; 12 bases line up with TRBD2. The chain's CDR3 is CASSARTSGDYEQYF. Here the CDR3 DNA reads TGTGCCAGCAGCGCCCGGACTAGCGGGGACTACGAGCAGTACTTC.